A selection of T cell receptor beta chains follows, all from one sample in a study of glioma-infiltrating T cells. TCRdb reanalysed the multiplex PCR reads using MiXCR and keeps one entry per CDR3 protein. The table shows more than 300,000 distinct CDR3 sequences, with less than 50% occurring only once. The sequenced sample was glioma tissue, nonneoplastic brain tissue, or PBMCs (not recorded which). The origin of the receptors is a human donor with low-grade glioma or glioblastoma, undergoing nonglioma brain surgery, or in good health (not recorded which). Both conserved end residues are part of each CDR3. The D gene is left open where the match is weak. Where a row states a size, it is once, few, many or the class of an expanded clone; other rows omit it.

size | V | D | length | CDR3
. | TRBV12-3/TRBV12-4 | . | 14 | CASSLVSGYQPQHF
. | TRBV12-3/TRBV12-4 | . | 14 | CASSWTAGSYEQYF
. | TRBV12-3/TRBV12-4 | . | 14 | CASSGKVRTYEQYF
. | TRBV9 | . | 13 | CASSADWGRGYTF
. | TRBV2 | TRBD2 | 16 | CASRPGTSGYTDTQYF
once | TRBV11-2 | . | 17 | CASSLSHGGGGTDTQYF
many | TRBV6-1 | TRBD2 | 13 | CASLRREPETQYF
many | TRBV27 | . | 13 | CASSPTYSYEQYF
once | TRBV20-1 | TRBD1 | 13 | CSAKGQVIGELFF
few | TRBV24-1 | . | 17 | CATSDPRSPSDYNEQFF
. | TRBV27 | . | 15 | CASSRSSTGFHGYTF
. | TRBV27 | . | 12 | CASRTSSREQYF
few | TRBV3-1 | . | 16 | CASSSGGGEDNQPQHF
few | TRBV27 | . | 16 | CASSLYSPRAGNTIYF
many | TRBV28 | . | 12 | CASSWGRYEQYF
. | TRBV19 | . | 13 | CASSIDPRREQYF
few | TRBV28 | . | 13 | CASSLTSRFEAFF
. | TRBV7-9 | TRBD2 | 16 | CASSLMGTTLDNEQFF
. | TRBV4-3 | . | 15 | CASSQVPVILYGYTF
few | TRBV20-1 | TRBD2 | 14 | CSATSGSEGNEQFF
few | TRBV18 | . | 14 | CASSDRAMGYEQYF
. | TRBV7-3 | . | 14 | CASSSDGLNTEAFF
few | TRBV6-1 | . | 14 | CASSRTKVPYEQYF
. | TRBV4-2 | . | 16 | CASSPFKWGFSYEQYF
few | TRBV19 | TRBD1 | 14 | CASSTDRGNQPQHF
few | TRBV2 | . | 13 | CASGWTPNYGYTF
. | TRBV20-1 | . | 15 | CSARPFRGTYWGYTF
few | TRBV4-1 | TRBD2 | 17 | CASSQDAGTSAKLEQYF
. | TRBV29-1 | . | 14 | CSVDREASYNEQFF
many | TRBV27 | TRBD2 | 18 | CASNRDRLAGSSYNEQFF
. | TRBV18 | TRBD2 | 16 | CASSPELAGVVNEQFF
few | TRBV20-1 | . | 13 | CSAPGRVNTEAFF
many | TRBV28 | TRBD1 | 15 | CASTLGQGSNQPQHF
. | TRBV27 | . | 17 | CASTFLGSSSGANVLTF
. | TRBV6-9 | TRBD2 | 16 | CASSSWTSGITDTQYF
. | TRBV4-2 | . | 18 | CASSQDRREKSSYNEQFF
. | TRBV7-9 | . | 14 | CASSQVVGSYEQYF
many | TRBV6-1 | . | 14 | CASSSPGLKETQYF
. | TRBV2 | . | 12 | CASRDGRDTQYF
once | TRBV10-3 | . | 12 | CAITGGWPEAFF
. | TRBV4-2 | . | 14 | CASSQETDGGTQYF
. | TRBV11-1 | . | 13 | CASGYAGANVLTF
few | TRBV27 | TRBD1 | 14 | CASSPTTGVQEQYF
few | TRBV2 | TRBD2 | 13 | CASTGGTTQAQYF
few | TRBV20-1 | TRBD2 | 15 | CSAHQWASGRYEQYF